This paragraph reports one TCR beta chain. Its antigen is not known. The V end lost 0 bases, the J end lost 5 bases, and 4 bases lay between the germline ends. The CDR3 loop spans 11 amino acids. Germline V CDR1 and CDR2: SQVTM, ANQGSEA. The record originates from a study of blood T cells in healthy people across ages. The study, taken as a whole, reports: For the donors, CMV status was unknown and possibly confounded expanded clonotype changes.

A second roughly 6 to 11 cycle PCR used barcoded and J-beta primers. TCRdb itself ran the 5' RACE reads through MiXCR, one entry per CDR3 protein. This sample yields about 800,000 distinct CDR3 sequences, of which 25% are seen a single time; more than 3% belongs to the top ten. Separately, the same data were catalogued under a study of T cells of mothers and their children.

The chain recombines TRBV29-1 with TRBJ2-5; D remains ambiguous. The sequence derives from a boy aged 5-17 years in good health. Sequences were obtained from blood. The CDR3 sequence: CSVEDMETQYF. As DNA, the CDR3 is TGCAGCGTTGAAGATATGGAGACCCAGTACTTC. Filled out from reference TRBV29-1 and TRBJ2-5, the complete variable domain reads SAVISQKPSRDICQRGTSLTIQCQVDSQVTMMFWYRQQPGQSLTLIATANQGSEATYESGFVIDKFPISRPNLTFSTLTVSNMSPEDSSIYLCSVEDMETQYFGPGTRLLVL.